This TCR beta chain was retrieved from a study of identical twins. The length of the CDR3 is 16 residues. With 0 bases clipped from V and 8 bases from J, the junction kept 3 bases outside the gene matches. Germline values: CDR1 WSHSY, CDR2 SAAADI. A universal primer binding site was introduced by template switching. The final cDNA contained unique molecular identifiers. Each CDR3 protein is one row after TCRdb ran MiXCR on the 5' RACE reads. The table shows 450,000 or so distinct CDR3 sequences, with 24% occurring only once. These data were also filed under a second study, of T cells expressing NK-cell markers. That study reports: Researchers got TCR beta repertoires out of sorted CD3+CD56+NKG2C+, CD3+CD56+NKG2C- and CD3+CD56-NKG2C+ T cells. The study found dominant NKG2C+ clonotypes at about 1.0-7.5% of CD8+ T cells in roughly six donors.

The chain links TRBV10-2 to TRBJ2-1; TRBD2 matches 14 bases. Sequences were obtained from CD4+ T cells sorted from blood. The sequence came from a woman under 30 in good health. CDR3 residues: CASSESGTSGGYEQFF. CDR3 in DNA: TGCGCCAGCAGTGAGTCTGGGACTAGCGGGGGTTATGAGCAGTTCTTC.